Presented here are 5 T cell receptor beta chains from one specimen sequenced in a study of blood T cell repertoires in COVID-19. Assay used: immunoSEQ multiplex PCR; TCRdb lists only in-frame clones, some missing. In the table there are 130,000 to 150,000 clones, about 90% of which are singletons. Input material: peripheral blood. These receptors came from a human donor in a cohort sampled during active COVID-19.

The V gene is TRBV28, the J gene TRBJ1-6, with TRBD1 identical over 7 bases. The CDR3 is 15 amino acids. CDR1 and CDR2 from the germline V gene are MDHEN and SYDVKM. V was clipped by 5 bases and J by 4 bases; unmatched bases: 5. Written as DNA, the CDR3 is TGTGCCAGCAGTCAAGGGGGCTCATATAATTCACCCCTCCACTTT. Amino acid sequence: CASSQGGSYNSPLHF.

This CDR3 reads CASSLELGQADEAFF. The CDR3 nucleotides read TGCGCCAGCAGCCTAGAGCTCGGACAGGCTGATGAAGCTTTCTTT. V and J are TRBV5-1 and TRBJ1-1; 7 bases map to TRBD1. The CDR3 is 15 amino acids. The germline V gene has CDR1 SGHRS and CDR2 YFSETQ. Losses at the gene ends were 4 bases for V and 7 bases for J; bases not matched to a gene: 13.

This chain connects TRBV4-1 to TRBJ2-1; 9 bases fit TRBD2. J lost 7 bases, V lost 1 base, and 8 bases had no gene match. The CDR3 spans 16 residues. CDR1 is MGHRA, CDR2 YSYEKL, per germline. The CDR3 DNA reads TGCGCCAGCAGCCAAGCACGGACTAGCGACAGAAATGAGCAGTTCTTC. It yields the protein CASSQARTSDRNEQFF.

The chain employs TRBV19 and TRBJ2-7; 7 nucleotides agree with TRBD1. The CDR3 is 13 residues long. Germline V CDR1 and CDR2: LNHDA, SQIVND (reference sequence). V gave up 6 bases and J gave up 2 bases; unmatched junction bases: 4. The CDR3 here is CASSYRGAYEQYF. Written as DNA, the CDR3 is TGTGCCAGTAGCTACAGGGGAGCCTACGAGCAGTACTTC. The whole variable domain, filled in from reference TRBV19 and TRBJ2-7, reads DGGITQSPKYLFRKEGQNVTLSCEQNLNHDAMYWYRQDPGQGLRLIYYSQIVNDFQKGDIAEGYSVSREKKESFPLTVTSAQKNPTAFYLCASSYRGAYEQYFGPGTRLTVT.

The chain recombines TRBV6-5 with TRBJ2-7; 7 bases line up with TRBD1. Trimming cost V 4 bases and J 3 bases; bases outside gene matches: 6. The CDR3 has 14 residues. Germline CDR1 and CDR2: MNHEY and SVGAGI. CDR3 in amino acids: CASSSTGTVYEQYF. In DNA, the CDR3 is TGTGCCAGCAGTTCCACCGGGACAGTCTACGAGCAGTACTTC.